The 3 T cell receptor beta chains below all came from one sample that was sequenced in a study of shared T cell receptors in the human thymus. Profiling relied on immunoSEQ multiplex PCR, and the TCRdb table lists in-frame clones only, not all of them. The sample has roughly 700,000 clones, over 75% seen once. In addition, the sample was reused for a study of human thymus T cells.

Material: thymocytes. The receptors stem from a boy under three years old with a congenital heart defect.

The V and J genes are TRBV6-6 and TRBJ2-7, with 10 bases identical to TRBD1. The germline CDR1 and CDR2 sequences are MNHNY and SVGAGI (reference sequence). Trimming removed 6 bases from V and 4 bases from J; junction bases left unmatched: 9. The CDR3 has 15 residues. CDR3: CASRPRDRGSYEQYF. CDR3 DNA: TGTGCCAGCAGACCACGGGACAGGGGTAGTTACGAGCAGTACTTC.

The chain carries TRBV18 and TRBJ2-7; 9 nucleotides align to TRBD2. The CDR3 runs to 15 residues. CDR1 is KGHSH and CDR2 is LQKENI in the germline V gene. Unmatched junction bases numbered 7, after V lost 3 bases and J lost 4 bases. Written as DNA, the CDR3 is TGTGCCAGCTCACCGACCGGGACTAGCATATACGAGCAGTACTTC. It codes for CASSPTGTSIYEQYF.

This sequence joins TRBV4-2 and TRBJ2-3; TRBD2 matches at 9 bases. Germline V CDR1 and CDR2: LGHNA, YNFKEQ. The ends lost 0 bases at V and 2 bases at J; junction bases unmatched: 6. The CDR3 loop spans 17 amino acids. The CDR3 loop is CASSQDPSGRNTDTQYF. The CDR3 nucleotides are TGTGCCAGCAGCCAAGATCCAAGCGGGAGGAACACAGATACGCAGTATTTT.